These T cell receptor beta chains were read from a single sample in a study of blood T cell repertoires in COVID-19. Sequencing used immunoSEQ multiplex PCR; TCRdb keeps in-frame clones, though not all of them. The sample yields over 200,000 clones, about 88% seen once. Sequenced: peripheral blood. These receptors all come from a woman aged 55-70 years with acute or convalescent COVID-19. The CDR3 runs from the conserved cysteine through the conserved F or W.

TRBJ1-5,TRBV19,CASSITGGGQPQHF
TRBJ1-5,TRBV2,CASGREWGGNQPQHF
TRBJ2-1,TRBV7-2,CASSSRDRGIYNEQFF
TRBJ2-7,TRBV4-2,CVSSLGLAGGYEQYF
TRBJ1-5,TRBV7-2,CASSLVPLSGNQPQHF
TRBJ2-1,TRBV29-1,CSVAGKGDSYNEQFF
TRBJ2-1,TRBV7-3,CASSARVQTGGNEQFF
TRBJ1-5,TRBV19,CASIPSELSNQPQHF
TRBJ2-2,TRBV6-2/TRBV6-3,CASSLRTSGNTGELFF
TRBJ1-2,TRBV4-1,CASSQDDTLSNYGYTF
TRBJ2-1,TRBV29-1,CSVRARDRDRAYNEQFF
TRBJ1-2,TRBV23-1,CASSHSDRGRDYGYTF
TRBJ2-3,TRBV11-3,CASSSGLAGRGTDTQYF
TRBJ2-6,TRBV7-9,CASHRYSGANVLTF
TRBJ1-4,TRBV3-1/TRBV3-2,CASSQGPGVSNEKLFF
TRBJ2-7,TRBV15,CATSIGTGAHEQYF
TRBJ2-2,TRBV3-1/TRBV3-2,CASSQTGATGELFF
TRBJ2-7,TRBV13,CASSLGPMEGHEQYF
TRBJ2-2,TRBV18,CASSPEGRGLDTGELFF
TRBJ1-2,TRBV5-6,CASSRGSEDYGYTF
TRBJ1-2,TRBV30,CAWRYSGIGGYTF
TRBJ1-2,TRBV11-1,CASSLGTGETNYGYTF
TRBJ2-2,TRBV19,CASSIGFTGTGELFF
TRBJ2-7,TRBV6-2/TRBV6-3,CASSYALAGTYEQYF
TRBJ2-5,TRBV2,CASSQGLNRQETQYF
TRBJ1-6,TRBV11-2,CASSLQGLSSYNSPLHF
TRBJ1-1,TRBV6-4,CASKLEAGTNTEAFF
TRBJ2-1,TRBV4-3,CASSQDRGRSNEQFF
TRBJ1-5,TRBV21-1,CASSNSSWIQPQHF
TRBJ1-1,TRBV7-9,CASSLWGGRTEAFF
TRBJ2-7,TRBV18,CASSPRSTGVYEQYF
TRBJ1-2,TRBV6-5,CASSRGQDFNYGYTF
TRBJ2-7,TRBV19,CASSNGDFPYEQYF
TRBJ2-1,TRBV18,CASSPPTRVIGEQFF
TRBJ2-4,TRBV6-1,CASSEARETSGGRAKNIQYF
TRBJ1-2,TRBV4-3,CASSLSGAGEGGYTF
TRBJ2-7,TRBV14,CASSQAGRFYEQYF
TRBJ2-7,TRBV30,CAWSKQGYEQYF
TRBJ1-6,TRBV2,CASEGAPRGGNSPLHF
TRBJ1-4,TRBV6-5,CASSYSIQGNLFF
TRBJ2-5,TRBV27,CASSRDRAGETQYF
TRBJ1-6,TRBV27,CASSPSPGSSYNSPLHF
TRBJ2-7,TRBV2,CASNRDRDYEQYF
TRBJ1-2,TRBV5-6,CASSLDRANYGYTF
TRBJ2-7,TRBV10-3,CATRLAGSYEQYF
TRBJ2-7,TRBV4-2,CASSQAPGQGPYEQYF
TRBJ2-5,TRBV6-2/TRBV6-3,CASSYFRDYVKTQYF
TRBJ1-6,TRBV19,CASSMGRQVLSPVNSPLHF
TRBJ2-7,TRBV4-1,CASSQAIPLLVQGLAYEQYF
TRBJ1-1,TRBV27,CASSFGTGGKTEAFF
TRBJ2-3,TRBV5-4,CASSSKGRGLTDTQYF
TRBJ2-1,TRBV11-2,CASSLVPLSRGASNEQFF
TRBJ1-1,TRBV7-9,CASSLRTGAATGTEAFF
TRBJ1-5,TRBV6-5,CASSLQSNQPQHF
TRBJ2-1,TRBV3-1/TRBV3-2,CASSQVSGRWNEQFF
TRBJ1-5,TRBV6-5,CASSSTGSEAQHF
TRBJ2-5,TRBV12-3/TRBV12-4,CASGIIGEETQYF